Shown below are 4 T cell receptor beta chains from a single sample sequenced in a study of T cells in Graves' hyperthyroidism and ophthalmopathy. Researchers amplified the TCR beta CDR3 regions from RNA transcripts. First-round RT-PCR targeting the TCR CDR3 was performed with the HTBI primer set. TCRdb reprocessed the multiplex PCR reads with MiXCR, giving one entry per CDR3 protein. The sample holds roughly 240,000 distinct CDR3 sequences, about 15% seen once. The source material was blood. These TCRs come from a woman under 30 with Graves' ophthalmopathy.

The rearrangement links TRBV28 to TRBJ2-7; 10 bases line up with TRBD2. J was trimmed by 2 bases and V by 7 bases; bases with no gene match: 14. Germline CDR1 and CDR2: MDHEN and SYDVKM. The CDR3 is made up of 17 amino acids. In DNA form, the CDR3 reads TGTGCCAGCAACCCAACGGTGAGGACTAGCGGTCCCTACGAGCAGTACTTC. Protein: CASNPTVRTSGPYEQYF.

This clonotype appeared many times. The chain links TRBV2 to TRBJ2-1, with 11 bases lining up with TRBD2. The CDR3 runs 16 residues. Germline V gene sequence: CDR1 SNHLY, CDR2 FYNNEI. V lost 6 bases to trimming and J lost 2 bases; unmatched junction nucleotides: 6. CDR3 DNA sequence: TGTGCCAGCAGAGGCTCTAGCGGGGGGCCCTACAATGAGCAGTTCTTC. Encoded protein: CASRGSSGGPYNEQFF. Together with reference TRBV2 and TRBJ2-1, the CDR3 gives the full variable domain: EPEVTQTPSHQVTQMGQEVILRCVPISNHLYFYWYRQILGQKVEFLVSFYNNEISEKSEIFDDQFSVERPDGSNFTLKIRSTKLEDSAMYFCASRGSSGGPYNEQFFGPGTRLTVL.

Worth noting for this clonotype: A much bigger clone sits one base away, suggesting this may be a read error. V usage is TRBV20-1 and J usage is TRBJ1-1, with D uncertain. Germline V gene lookup returns CDR1 DFQATT and CDR2 SNEGSKA (reference sequence). The CDR3 is made up of 13 amino acids. The CDR3 DNA is TGCAGTGCTCCCACCACAGAGAACACTGGAGCTTTCTTT. Protein: CSAPTTENTGAFF.

In the case of this clonotype: A much larger clone lies a single base off, so this may be a read error. This chain links TRBV7-3 with TRBJ2-1; 11 positions match TRBD1. The germline V gene encodes CDR1 SGHTA and CDR2 FQGTGA. The CDR3 is 17 residues long. For the CDR3, the DNA is TGTGCCAGCAGCTTAACCCGCGGGACAGGGGGATACAGTGAGCAGTTCTTC. It translates to CASSLTRGTGGYSEQFF.